Below are 29 T cell receptor beta chains sequenced from a single sample in a study of cytomegalovirus exposure and HLA in healthy donors. The PCR used 60 Vbeta and 13 Jbeta primers. TCRdb's copy holds only in-frame clones and misses some; the assay was immunoSEQ multiplex PCR. The repertoire has about 110,000 clones, more than 60% of them found once; the top ten carry about 2.2%. The specimen sequenced was PBMCs. These receptors came from a young man in good health and CMV-seronegative.

This chain links TRBV6-6 with TRBJ2-7; the match to TRBD1 covers 10 bases. V gave up 6 bases and J gave up 6 bases; unmatched junction bases: 5. Germline V gene sequence: CDR1 MNHNY, CDR2 SVGAGI (reference sequence). The CDR3 runs to 13 residues. Here the CDR3 reads CASRGQGIPEQYF. DNA for the CDR3: TGTGCCAGCAGGGGACAGGGGATCCCCGAGCAGTACTTC.

The rearrangement uses TRBV27 and TRBJ2-6, with D hard to call. Germline loops: CDR1 MNHEY, CDR2 SMNVEV (reference sequence). This CDR3 contains 15 residues. Trimming took 2 bases from V and 1 from J, leaving 6 bases between them. As DNA, the CDR3 is TGTGCCAGCAGTTTACTCCAGTCTGGGGCCAACGTCCTGACTTTC. It translates to CASSLLQSGANVLTF.

The V call is TRBV30, the J call TRBJ2-4, with D tentatively TRBD2 (5 bases). Trimming removed 4 bases from V and 3 bases from J, with 22 bases in between. There are 17 residues in the CDR3. Germline V gene lookup returns CDR1 GTSNPN and CDR2 SVGIG (reference sequence). CDR3 in amino acids: CAWTPRGLLEVKNIQYF. For the CDR3, the DNA is TGTGCCTGGACCCCTAGAGGGCTCTTGGAGGTCAAAAACATTCAGTACTTC.

The chain combines TRBV10-3 with TRBJ2-5; D is undetermined. Trimming shortened V by 0 bases and J by 1 base, and 6 bases separated the two germline ends. This CDR3 spans 14 amino acids. Germline lookup yields CDR1 ENHRY and CDR2 SYGVKD. The CDR3 loop reads CAISESISQETQYF. In nucleotides, the CDR3 is TGTGCCATCAGTGAGTCTATTAGCCAAGAGACCCAGTACTTC.

The J gene is TRBJ2-3, the V gene TRBV14; 7 bases match TRBD1. The CDR3 spans 15 residues. Germline loops: CDR1 SGHDN, CDR2 FVKESK. The J segment lost 4 bases and the V segment lost 4 bases, leaving 8 bases of the junction unmatched. The CDR3 loop is CASSRRTGSSDTQYF. For the CDR3, the DNA is TGTGCCAGCAGCCGCCGGACAGGTAGCTCAGATACGCAGTATTTT.

This rearrangement joins TRBV30 to TRBJ2-7, with D possibly TRBD2 on 6 matching bases. V gave up 3 bases and J gave up 6 bases, with 21 bases separating them. Per germline, CDR1 GTSNPN and CDR2 SVGIG (reference sequence). CDR3 length: 15 amino acids. The CDR3 spells CAWRGQLATPSEQYF. The CDR3 region has the DNA TGTGCCTGGAGGGGTCAACTAGCAACCCCTAGCGAGCAGTACTTC. Full variable domain (rest looked up from reference TRBV30 and TRBJ2-7): SQTIHQWPATLVQPVGSPLSLECTVEGTSNPNLYWYRQAAGRGLQLLFYSVGIGQISSEVPQNLSASRPQDRQFILSSKKLLLSDSGFYLCAWRGQLATPSEQYFGPGTRLTVT.

This clone was counted a single time. The chain recombines TRBV5-1 with TRBJ2-7, with TRBD1 identical over 7 bases. CDR1 and CDR2 (germline): SGHRS, YFSETQ. J gave up 3 bases and V 2 bases, and 8 bases lay outside the gene matches. This CDR3 has 15 residues. In nucleotides, the CDR3 is TGCGCCAGCAGCTTAGGGGACAGAGAGCTCTACGAGCAGTACTTC. The encoded protein is CASSLGDRELYEQYF.

The rearrangement joins TRBV7-9 to TRBJ2-3; 14 nucleotides match TRBD2. There are 17 residues in the CDR3. Unmatched junction bases numbered 4, after V lost 2 bases and J lost 3 bases. Germline V lookup: CDR1 SEHNR, CDR2 FQNEAQ (reference sequence). As DNA, the CDR3 is TGTGCCAGCAGCTTATTGCGGACTAGCGGGAGGACAGATACGCAGTATTTT. Translating gives CASSLLRTSGRTDTQYF. Together with reference TRBV7-9 and TRBJ2-3, the CDR3 gives the full variable domain: DTGVSQNPRHKITKRGQNVTFRCDPISEHNRLYWYRQTLGQGPEFLTYFQNEAQLEKSRLLSDRFSAERPKGSFSTLEIQRTEQGDSAMYLCASSLLRTSGRTDTQYFGPGTRLTVL.

The V and J genes are TRBV4-2 and TRBJ1-5; a possible D gene is TRBD1 (5 bases). V lost 1 base and J 11 bases, leaving 18 bases between the germline ends. The germline CDR1 and CDR2 sequences are LGHNA and YNFKEQ. This CDR3 is built from 15 residues. The CDR3 DNA follows: TGTGCCAGCAGCCAAGGTACCTTAGATCAGGGATCCCAGCATTTT. As protein: CASSQGTLDQGSQHF.

The count of this clone is one. The chain has TRBV25-1 and TRBJ2-2; tentative D call: TRBD2 (5 bases). Between the trimmed V and J ends, which lost 6 bases and 6 bases, there was a span of 14 bases. There are 14 residues in the CDR3. Per the germline V gene, CDR1 is MGHDK and CDR2 is SYGVNS. The CDR3: CASSGEVRAGELFF. CDR3 sequence (DNA): TGTGCCAGCAGCGGGGAAGTCCGGGCCGGGGAGCTGTTTTTT.

The chain recombines TRBV10-3 with TRBJ2-5, with TRBD1 as a possible D gene (6 bases). Germline CDR1 and CDR2: ENHRY and SYGVKD. The CDR3 covers 14 residues. The V gene lost 8 bases and the J gene lost 2 bases, with 15 bases spanning the gap. Here the CDR3 reads CAIGPQGGQETQYF. In nucleotides, the CDR3 is TGTGCCATCGGTCCACAGGGCGGGCAAGAGACCCAGTACTTC.

V is TRBV7-2 and J is TRBJ2-5, with 8 bases identical to TRBD2. Germline loops: CDR1 SGHTA, CDR2 FQGNSA. V gave up 1 base and J gave up 5 bases; unmatched junction bases: 3. The CDR3 extends over 14 amino acids. The CDR3 protein is CASSLGGGGETQYF. The CDR3 DNA sequence: TGTGCCAGCAGCTTAGGGGGCGGGGGGGAGACCCAGTACTTC.

This clone has just one count. The J gene is TRBJ2-3, the V gene TRBV2; D possibly corresponds to TRBD2 (5 bases). The CDR3 is made up of 13 amino acids. Germline loops: CDR1 SNHLY, CDR2 FYNNEI. V lost 3 bases, J lost 10 bases, and 14 bases lay in between. The DNA of the CDR3 is TGTGCCAGCAGTGACTTTCTAGCAAGGGCGCAGTATTTT. Translated, it gives CASSDFLARAQYF. Variable domain in full (rest from reference TRBV2 and TRBJ2-3): EPEVTQTPSHQVTQMGQEVILRCVPISNHLYFYWYRQILGQKVEFLVSFYNNEISEKSEIFDDQFSVERPDGSNFTLKIRSTKLEDSAMYFCASSDFLARAQYFGPGTRLTVL.

The V call is TRBV5-8, the J call TRBJ2-6; TRBD1 is a possible D gene (6 bases). V gave up 2 bases and J gave up 2 bases, with 8 bases separating them. The V gene's germline CDR1 is SGHTS and CDR2 YDEGEE. The CDR3 sequence is 15 residues long. CDR3: CASSFRGPGANVLTF. CDR3 bases: TGTGCCAGCAGCTTCAGGGGACCTGGGGCCAACGTCCTGACTTTC. Based on the CDR3 plus reference TRBV5-8 and TRBJ2-6, the full variable domain is EAGVTQSPTHLIKTRGQQATLRCSPISGHTSVYWYQQALGLGLQFLLWYDEGEERNRGNFPPRFSGRQFPNYSSELNVNALELEDSALYLCASSFRGPGANVLTFGAGSRLTVL.

The chain joins TRBV5-1 to TRBJ2-1; D is perhaps TRBD2 (6 bases). The CDR3 extends over 13 amino acids. In germline, CDR1 is SGHRS, CDR2 YFSETQ. V was trimmed by 4 bases and J by 7 bases, leaving 12 bases between them. CDR3 in amino acids: CASSMVGGNEQFF. CDR3 in DNA: TGCGCCAGCAGCATGGTTGGGGGGAATGAGCAGTTCTTC.

This clone is a singleton in its sample. The rearrangement joins TRBV9 to TRBJ2-7; TRBD2 aligns across 7 bases. This CDR3 is built from 15 residues. In germline, CDR1 is SGDLS, CDR2 YYNGEE. V was clipped by 4 bases and J by 3 bases; unmatched bases: 10. CDR3 protein: CASSPKWEGGYEQYF. The CDR3 bases are TGTGCCAGCAGCCCCAAGTGGGAGGGCGGCTACGAGCAGTACTTC.

V is TRBV7-9 and J is TRBJ2-7; D possibly corresponds to TRBD2 (5 bases). Germline V CDR1 and CDR2: SEHNR, FQNEAQ (reference sequence). The CDR3 is 15 residues long. Trimming pared 3 bases from V and 1 base from J, leaving 13 bases between. The chain's CDR3 is CASSFLSGSSYEQYF. The DNA of the CDR3 is TGTGCCAGCAGCTTCTTGTCGGGATCATCCTACGAGCAGTACTTC.

V usage is TRBV6-6 and J usage is TRBJ2-5; 7 bases are shared with TRBD1. The better agreement between TRBJ2-7 and the DNA end casts doubt on the J call. There are 14 residues in the CDR3. Germline V CDR1 and CDR2: MNHNY, SVGAGI (reference sequence). CDR3 nucleotides: TGTGCCAGCAGTCCCATAAAACAGGGGCACGAGCAGTACTTC. It encodes CASSPIKQGHEQYF.

This clone was seen more than once but under ten times. V usage is TRBV10-3 and J usage is TRBJ2-7, with a possible D match to TRBD1 (5 bases). Per germline, CDR1 ENHRY and CDR2 SYGVKD. The CDR3 totals 15 residues. The V end lost 6 bases, the J end lost 2 bases, and 17 bases lay between the germline ends. The CDR3 nucleotides read TGTGCCATCAGAAATTGGGGCGGCAACACCTACGAGCAGTACTTC. It translates to CAIRNWGGNTYEQYF.

This chain joins TRBV18 and TRBJ1-5, with TRBD1 as a possible D gene (6 bases). This CDR3 contains 15 residues. Per the germline V gene, CDR1 is KGHSH and CDR2 is LQKENI. V lost 4 bases and J lost 4, with 14 bases in between. This chain's CDR3 is CASSLQQGSNQPQHF. In DNA form, the CDR3 reads TGTGCCAGCTCACTTCAACAGGGAAGTAATCAGCCCCAGCATTTT.

This chain joins TRBV5-1 and TRBJ2-2, with D tentatively TRBD1 (6 bases). The CDR3 is made up of 15 amino acids. Germline CDR1 reads SGHRS; CDR2 reads YFSETQ. V lost 0 bases, J lost 4 bases, and 10 bases lay in between. As DNA, the CDR3 is TGCGCCAGCAGCTTGGAAGGGGGACGCACCGGGGAGCTGTTTTTT. This encodes CASSLEGGRTGELFF.

CDR3 in amino acids: CASSLNGGLNTEAFF. CDR3 nucleotide sequence: TGTGCCAGCAGCCTTAATGGGGGCTTAAACACTGAAGCTTTCTTT. V and J are TRBV11-2 and TRBJ1-1, with D perhaps matching TRBD1 (6 bases). Per germline, CDR1 SGHAT and CDR2 FQNNGV. With 5 bases removed from V and 2 bases from J, the gap between germline ends came to 15 bases. The CDR3 runs to 15 residues.

This chain links TRBV4-1 with TRBJ2-3; D is possibly TRBD2 (5 bases). CDR1 MGHRA and CDR2 YSYEKL come from the germline V gene. V shed 0 bases and J shed 4 bases, with 8 bases lying between them. The CDR3 runs 14 residues. The CDR3 loop is CASSQDEGSDTQYF. The CDR3 nucleotides are TGCGCCAGCAGCCAAGATGAGGGATCAGATACGCAGTATTTT.

The table lists this clone with a count of one. The V call is TRBV30, the J call TRBJ2-2, with 8 bases lining up with TRBD2. J lost 5 bases, V lost 3 bases, and 11 bases had no gene match. This CDR3 contains 16 residues. Per germline, CDR1 GTSNPN and CDR2 SVGIG (reference sequence). CDR3 amino acids: CAWSFLAGQLTGELFF. DNA of the CDR3: TGTGCCTGGAGCTTCTTAGCGGGGCAGCTGACCGGGGAGCTGTTTTTT.

In DNA, the CDR3 is TGTGCCATCAGTGAGCCAGGAAGACAGGGGGACTATGGCTACACCTTC. It is translated as CAISEPGRQGDYGYTF. The V and J genes are TRBV10-3 and TRBJ1-2; TRBD1 matches at 9 bases. The CDR3 consists of 16 residues. V dropped 2 bases and J dropped 3; count of bases not matched to a gene: 7. The germline CDR1 and CDR2 sequences are ENHRY and SYGVKD.

The chain links TRBV30 to TRBJ1-2; D call uncertain. The CDR3 is 11 amino acids. Between the trimmed V and J ends, which lost 2 bases and 8 bases, there was a span of 9 bases. Germline CDR1 and CDR2: GTSNPN and SVGIG (reference sequence). The CDR3 loop reads CAWSLLRGYTF. The CDR3, as DNA: TGTGCCTGGAGTTTACTCAGGGGCTACACCTTC.

The V call is TRBV6-5, the J call TRBJ2-7; 14 bases align to TRBD2. The V gene end was trimmed by 6 bases and the J gene end by 2 bases; junction bases not matched to a gene: 3. The CDR3 has 15 residues. Germline V CDR1 and CDR2: MNHEY, SVGAGI. This chain's CDR3 is CASRSGLAGAYEQYF. Here the CDR3 DNA reads TGTGCCAGCAGGTCGGGACTAGCGGGAGCCTACGAGCAGTACTTC.

The chain links TRBV5-1 to TRBJ1-2; 7 bases are a match to TRBD1. Germline CDR1 SGHRS, CDR2 YFSETQ. This CDR3 contains 14 residues. The junction had 8 bases not matched to a gene; V was cut back by 3 bases and J by 6 bases. The CDR3 is CASSYMTGIDGYTF. CDR3 coding DNA: TGCGCCAGCAGCTACATGACAGGGATAGATGGCTACACCTTC.

The gene calls are TRBV9 and TRBJ2-2, with D perhaps TRBD2 (5 bases). Trimming shortened V by 3 bases and J by 6 bases, and 9 bases separated the two germline ends. The germline V gene encodes CDR1 SGDLS and CDR2 YYNGEE. The CDR3 totals 13 residues. This CDR3 reads CASSAFGAGELFF. CDR3 in DNA: TGTGCCAGCAGCGCCTTCGGGGCCGGGGAGCTGTTTTTT.